In its sample, the clone carrying this T cell receptor (beta chain) was seen a few times. Regarding time point: 2014-2015 season, 7 days after vaccination. The data were taken from a study of follicular helper T cells after annual influenza vaccination. Clones were read by immunoSEQ multiplex PCR, and TCRdb kept only the in-frame ones, dropping some. The sample records 3,900 or so clones, over 80% being singletons. This TCR was recovered from an adult who received the influenza vaccine. Sequencing was performed on CXCR5- memory CD4+ T cells sorted from blood, taken 7 days after influenza vaccination.

Here the CDR3 reads CASSLVSGQPQHF. For the CDR3, the DNA is TGCGCCAGCAGCTTGGTATCCGGTCAGCCCCAGCATTTT. This chain connects TRBV5-1 to TRBJ1-5, with no clear D. CDR1 is SGHRS and CDR2 is YFSETQ in the germline V gene. CDR3 size: 13 residues. V gave up 0 bases and J gave up 6 bases, with 7 bases separating them.